What follows are 4 T cell receptor beta chains derived from one specimen sequenced in a study of memory CD4+ T cells and cytomegalovirus serostatus. Single viable CD3+CD4+CD8-CD45RO+ cells were sorted as the memory CD4+ T cells. The repertoire was sequenced with immunoSEQ multiplex PCR; TCRdb's copy has only in-frame clones and lacks some. This sample carries some 60,000 clones, roughly 81% of them seen once, and the ten largest clones take more than 1%. The specimen was memory CD4+ T cells from blood. These receptors were taken from an adult in good health and CMV-seronegative.

In regard to this clone: The identical CDR3 is also encoded by other nucleotide sequences in the sample. V is TRBV7-2 and J is TRBJ2-1; D call uncertain. CDR1 and CDR2 from the germline V gene are SGHTA and FQGNSA. The V and J ends lost 1 base and 0 bases respectively, with 7 bases between them. The CDR3 loop spans 15 amino acids. The CDR3 sequence: CASSLGHSSYNEQFF. The CDR3 DNA reads TGTGCCAGCAGCTTAGGGCATAGCTCCTACAATGAGCAGTTCTTC.

This chain uses TRBV19 with TRBJ1-4; D remains unclear. Germline assignment: CDR1 LNHDA and CDR2 SQIVND (reference sequence). The CDR3 is 13 residues long. V was shortened by 6 bases and J by 5 bases, with 10 bases between the two germline ends. In DNA form, the CDR3 reads TGTGCCAGTAGCCCACGACGGAATGAAAAACTGTTTTTT. It specifies CASSPRRNEKLFF.

This sequence joins TRBV7-9 and TRBJ2-7; 11 bases line up with TRBD2. The CDR3 has 16 amino acids. V dropped 4 bases and J dropped 2; count of bases not matched to a gene: 7. The V gene's germline CDR1 is SEHNR and CDR2 FQNEAQ (reference sequence). This chain's CDR3 is CASSSDSGRGTYEQYF. The DNA for the CDR3 is TGTGCCAGCAGCTCGGATAGCGGGAGGGGTACCTACGAGCAGTACTTC.

The V call is TRBV7-2, the J call TRBJ2-5, with TRBD2 matching 7 bases. This CDR3 has 15 amino acids. Germline CDR1 and CDR2: SGHTA and FQGNSA. V dropped 5 bases and J dropped 11; count of bases not matched to a gene: 17. CDR3: CASSLGGGWGGEQYF. The CDR3 nucleotides read TGTGCCAGCAGCCTAGGAGGCGGGTGGGGGGGTGAGCAGTACTTC.